Below are 32 T cell receptor beta chains sequenced from a single sample in a study of PD-L1 blockade in urothelial cancer. The assay was immunoSEQ multiplex PCR, and TCRdb's table has in-frame clones only and misses some. Among about 44,000 clones listed, around 80% were seen once. This sample comprised PBMCs, obtained around atezolizumab (anti-PD-L1) treatment. Receptors were obtained from a man between 65 and 85 years old with urothelial cancer.

The rearrangement joins TRBV2 to TRBJ2-7; the D is unclear. CDR3 length equals 11 residues. Germline values: CDR1 SNHLY, CDR2 FYNNEI. Trimming stripped 8 bases from V and 0 bases from J, with 5 bases between. The chain's CDR3 is CASGSSYEQYF. The CDR3 DNA reads TGTGCCAGCGGCAGCTCCTACGAGCAGTACTTC.

The CDR3 DNA reads TGTGCCAGCAGGCGGGCGGGGGGAGACACCGGGGAGCTGTTTTTT. This gives the protein CASRRAGGDTGELFF. V and J are TRBV7-3 and TRBJ2-2; 8 bases match TRBD2. The CDR3 totals 15 residues. Germline-derived CDR1 and CDR2 are SGHTA and FQGTGA. With 6 bases clipped from V and 3 bases from J, the junction kept 6 bases outside the gene matches.

The chain is built from TRBV28 and TRBJ2-3, with 10 nucleotides matching TRBD2. CDR1 and CDR2 from the germline V gene are MDHEN and SYDVKM. This CDR3 has 14 amino acids. Trimming at V came to 10 bases and at J to 3 bases, leaving 7 bases not matched to a gene. The CDR3 sequence: CATERAGGTDTQYF. The CDR3 region has the DNA TGTGCCACCGAACGAGCGGGAGGGACAGATACGCAGTATTTT.

V is TRBV20-1 and J is TRBJ2-7; TRBD1 is a possible D gene (5 bases). CDR1 DFQATT and CDR2 SNEGSKA come from the germline V gene (reference sequence). Between the trimmed V and J ends, which lost 3 bases and 13 bases, there was a span of 16 bases. The CDR3 loop spans 11 amino acids. CDR3 region: CSASPRVELYF. CDR3 in DNA: TGCAGTGCTAGCCCCAGGGTAGAGCTTTACTTC.

This chain uses TRBV19 with TRBJ1-5; 9 bases are a match to TRBD1. V gave up 3 bases and J gave up 5 bases; unmatched junction bases: 8. Germline CDR1 reads LNHDA; CDR2 reads SQIVND (reference sequence). This CDR3 is 16 amino acids long. CDR3 in DNA: TGTGCCAGTAGTATCCGGGACAGGGCAGGAGATCAGCCCCAGCATTTT. Protein product: CASSIRDRAGDQPQHF.

V gene TRBV7-9 combines with J gene TRBJ2-1; TRBD2 matches 7 bases. The V gene's germline CDR1 is SEHNR and CDR2 FQNEAQ (reference sequence). There are 16 residues in the CDR3. The V and J ends lost 3 bases and 9 bases, in that order; junction bases with no gene match: 14. CDR3 in amino acids: CASSFPAGAGVGEQFF. The CDR3 nucleotides are TGTGCCAGCAGCTTCCCCGCGGGAGCTGGGGTCGGTGAGCAGTTCTTC.

The chain carries TRBV5-1 and TRBJ2-5; D perhaps matches TRBD2 (5 bases). The CDR3 spans 15 residues. Trimming took off 4 bases at V and 5 bases at J, with 18 bases between the two ends. Germline CDR1 is SGHRS and CDR2 is YFSETQ. The CDR3 DNA reads TGCGCCAGCAGCAGGCGGGCAGCCGGCGGGGAGACCCAGTACTTC. Protein sequence: CASSRRAAGGETQYF.

This clone has a single count. The rearrangement links TRBV4-3 to TRBJ1-5; D call uncertain. The germline V gene has CDR1 LGHNA and CDR2 YSLEER. The CDR3 has 13 residues. The V end lost 0 bases, the J end lost 6 bases, and 6 bases lay between the germline ends. This CDR3 is CASSQDLVQPQHF. CDR3 bases: TGCGCCAGCAGCCAAGATCTAGTTCAGCCCCAGCATTTT.

This clone came up a few times. The chain has TRBV14 and TRBJ2-5; possible D gene TRBD1, 6 bases. V lost 0 bases to trimming and J lost 2 bases, with 22 bases between them. There are 19 residues in the CDR3. Germline lookup yields CDR1 SGHDN and CDR2 FVKESK. The DNA for the CDR3 is TGTGCCAGCAGCCAAGATATTGGGTTCCGGACAGCTAAACAAGAGACCCAGTACTTC. Translation gives CASSQDIGFRTAKQETQYF.

V is TRBV7-2 and J is TRBJ2-3, with 9 bases aligning to TRBD2. This CDR3 comprises 16 residues. Germline V CDR1 and CDR2: SGHTA, FQGNSA. Trimming at V came to 5 bases and at J to 5 bases, leaving 11 bases not matched to a gene. This CDR3 is CASSPGSSGNVDTQYF. DNA of the CDR3: TGTGCCAGCAGCCCGGGGTCTAGCGGGAATGTAGATACGCAGTATTTT.

This clone appeared a few times. The chain employs TRBV11-2 and TRBJ2-7; TRBD2 matches 12 bases. Looked up from germline, CDR1 is SGHAT and CDR2 is FQNNGV. V dropped 4 bases and J dropped 4; count of bases not matched to a gene: 2. CDR3 length equals 14 residues. This chain's CDR3 is CASSSGLAGYEQYF. CDR3 nucleotide sequence: TGTGCCAGCAGCTCCGGACTAGCGGGATACGAGCAGTACTTC.

This sequence joins TRBV14 and TRBJ1-1; D gene uncertain. Germline values: CDR1 SGHDN, CDR2 FVKESK. This CDR3 has 15 residues. Trimming stripped 2 bases from V and 5 bases from J, with 15 bases between. CDR3: CASSQRRQMVTEAFF. The CDR3 bases are TGTGCCAGCAGCCAACGTCGTCAGATGGTTACTGAAGCTTTCTTT.

The chain has TRBV30 and TRBJ1-3, with D unresolved. Germline CDR1 and CDR2: GTSNPN and SVGIG (reference sequence). The V end was cut by 1 base, the J end by 4 bases, with 8 bases between. The length of the CDR3 is 13 residues. The CDR3 DNA is TGTGCCTGGAGTGAAACGGGGGGAAACACCATATATTTT. Translating it yields CAWSETGGNTIYF.

The chain's CDR3 is CASSVRRVTNYGYTF. The CDR3 bases are TGTGCCAGCAGTGTTCGACGGGTTACTAACTATGGCTACACCTTC. The chain carries TRBV5-4 and TRBJ1-2; D uncertain. Trimming removed 5 bases at V and 0 bases at J, with 14 bases between. Germline values: CDR1 SGHNT, CDR2 YYREEE (reference sequence). CDR3 length equals 15 residues.

This clone came up once. The chain recombines TRBV7-2 with TRBJ1-2, with D uncertain. Germline values: CDR1 SGHTA, CDR2 FQGNSA. The CDR3 totals 13 residues. V gave up 1 base and J gave up 7 bases, with 10 bases separating them. This CDR3 reads CASSLGAVFGYTF. CDR3 nucleotide sequence: TGTGCCAGCAGCTTAGGGGCCGTTTTTGGCTACACCTTC.

V gene TRBV5-8 combines with J gene TRBJ2-2; no definite D call. Germline values: CDR1 SGHTS, CDR2 YDEGEE. CDR3 length: 15 amino acids. Trimming stripped 0 bases from V and 4 bases from J, with 10 bases between. The CDR3 coding sequence is TGTGCCAGCAGCTTGGGGCAGGTCAGCACCGGGGAGCTGTTTTTT. Its protein product is CASSLGQVSTGELFF.

The rearrangement links TRBV25-1 to TRBJ2-1, with 15 positions matching TRBD2. Germline CDR1 reads MGHDK; CDR2 reads SYGVNS. The CDR3 contains 14 residues. V trimming: 8 bases; J trimming: 7 bases; junction bases outside the gene matches: 3. The CDR3 sequence is CASAGTSGGNEQFF. CDR3 coding DNA: TGTGCCAGCGCCGGGACTAGCGGGGGGAATGAGCAGTTCTTC.

The CDR3 DNA is TGTGCCAGCAGCTTGGGACAGGGTGGAAACACCGGGGAGCTGTTTTTT. The encoded protein is CASSLGQGGNTGELFF. The chain combines TRBV7-8 with TRBJ2-2, with TRBD1 matching 9 bases. This CDR3 comprises 16 residues. The V and J ends lost 3 bases and 2 bases, in that order; junction bases with no gene match: 4. Germline V gene lookup returns CDR1 SGHVS and CDR2 FQNEAQ.

The CDR3 nucleotides are TGTGCCAGCAGCCCCCTCGAGCGCGAACCAGATACGCAGTATTTT. Translation gives CASSPLEREPDTQYF. The J gene is TRBJ2-3, the V gene TRBV4-2; D remains ambiguous. V lost 4 bases, J lost 4 bases, and 15 bases lay in between. The V gene's germline CDR1 is LGHNA and CDR2 YNFKEQ. The CDR3 length is 15 residues.

The V and J genes are TRBV5-4 and TRBJ2-1; D not certain. CDR3 size: 14 residues. Trimming left V 2 bases short and J 0 bases short, with 6 bases between. Looked up from germline, CDR1 is SGHNT and CDR2 is YYREEE (reference sequence). The CDR3 region is CASSLPSSYNEQFF. The DNA for the CDR3 is TGTGCCAGCAGCTTACCGAGCTCCTACAATGAGCAGTTCTTC.

This chain connects TRBV4-3 to TRBJ1-3; D is possibly TRBD1 (5 bases). This CDR3 has 17 amino acids. The germline V gene encodes CDR1 LGHNA and CDR2 YSLEER. Trimming removed 0 bases at V and 0 bases at J, with 12 bases between. The CDR3 coding sequence is TGCGCCAGCAGCCAAGATGGGGCCCTTTACTCTGGAAACACCATATATTTT. This translates into CASSQDGALYSGNTIYF.

The chain links TRBV6-6 to TRBJ1-2; 7 bases align to TRBD1. Germline loops: CDR1 MNHNY, CDR2 SVGAGI (reference sequence). The V segment lost 7 bases and the J segment 0 bases; nucleotides outside the gene matches: 5. The CDR3 contains 14 residues. CDR3 sequence: CASNLQGPNYGYTF. In DNA form, the CDR3 reads TGTGCCAGCAACCTACAGGGGCCTAACTATGGCTACACCTTC.

This chain connects TRBV9 to TRBJ1-3, with 9 bases aligning to TRBD1. J was trimmed by 1 base and V by 3 bases; bases with no gene match: 5. The germline V gene encodes CDR1 SGDLS and CDR2 YYNGEE. CDR3 size: 16 residues. The CDR3 DNA reads TGTGCCAGCAGCGCGCGACAGGGGGGATCTGGAAACACCATATATTTT. Amino acids: CASSARQGGSGNTIYF. The variable domain in full, with the rest retrieved from reference TRBV9 and TRBJ1-3, is DSGVTQTPKHLITATGQRVTLRCSPRSGDLSVYWYQQSLDQGLQFLIQYYNGEERAKGNILERFSAQQFPDLHSELNLSSLELGDSALYFCASSARQGGSGNTIYFGEGSWLTVV.

The rearrangement links TRBV4-3 to TRBJ1-4; no definite D call. With 1 base removed from V and 8 bases from J, the gap between germline ends came to 17 bases. The CDR3 consists of 16 residues. CDR1 LGHNA and CDR2 YSLEER come from the germline V gene. DNA of the CDR3: TGCGCCAGCAGCCAAGGGTCGGGTGGGTTCGGGGAAAAACTGTTTTTT. This sequence encodes CASSQGSGGFGEKLFF.

This sequence joins TRBV29-1 and TRBJ2-7, with D possibly being TRBD1 (6 bases). The CDR3 loop spans 12 amino acids. In germline, CDR1 is SQVTM, CDR2 ANQGSEA. V was trimmed by 6 bases and J by 5 bases, leaving 14 bases between them. CDR3 amino acids: CSVVDSSHEQYF. CDR3 bases: TGCAGCGTCGTGGACAGCTCGCACGAGCAGTACTTC.

Only a few counts were recorded for this clone. V usage is TRBV4-2 and J usage is TRBJ2-3; TRBD2 agrees at 12 bases. The CDR3 is made up of 16 amino acids. The junction had 5 bases not matched to a gene; V was cut back by 3 bases and J by 4 bases. In germline, CDR1 is LGHNA, CDR2 YNFKEQ. CDR3 residues: CASSHPSGGVSDTQYF. CDR3 DNA: TGTGCCAGCAGCCACCCTAGCGGGGGGGTGTCAGATACGCAGTATTTT.

This chain links TRBV9 with TRBJ1-2; D unresolved. CDR3 size: 12 residues. Trimming pared 3 bases from V and 1 base from J, leaving 4 bases between. The V gene's germline CDR1 is SGDLS and CDR2 YYNGEE. The CDR3 protein is CASSAYNYGYTF. Written as DNA, the CDR3 is TGTGCCAGCAGCGCCTATAACTATGGCTACACCTTC.

In DNA form, the CDR3 reads TGTGCCAGCAGCACGGACAGCCACGAGCAGTACTTC. Translated: CASSTDSHEQYF. The V call is TRBV11-1, the J call TRBJ2-7, with D perhaps TRBD1 (6 bases). This CDR3 has 12 residues. V was shortened by 5 bases and J by 5 bases, with 10 bases between the two germline ends. Germline-derived CDR1 and CDR2 are SGHAT and FQDESV (reference sequence).

The V gene is TRBV25-1, the J gene TRBJ2-2; 9 nucleotides align to TRBD2. The junction had 9 bases not matched to a gene; V was cut back by 3 bases and J by 7 bases. The CDR3 runs to 16 residues. Germline CDR1 reads MGHDK; CDR2 reads SYGVNS. CDR3 DNA: TGTGCCAGCAGTGAGGGGTCTAGCGGGGCGGTCGGGGAGCTGTTTTTT. Protein product: CASSEGSSGAVGELFF.

V and J are TRBV6-1 and TRBJ2-2, with TRBD1 identical over 8 bases. Looked up from germline, CDR1 is MNHNS and CDR2 is SASEGT. Trimming took 8 bases from V and 4 from J; bases not matched to a gene: 6. This CDR3 comprises 14 residues. CDR3 region: CASHPQGATGELFF. Here the CDR3 DNA reads TGTGCCAGCCATCCCCAGGGGGCCACCGGGGAGCTGTTTTTT.

This chain links TRBV4-3 with TRBJ1-2; D gene uncertain. The V and J ends lost 1 base and 4 bases respectively, with 10 bases between them. The CDR3 runs 14 residues. The germline CDR1 and CDR2 sequences are LGHNA and YSLEER. CDR3 DNA: TGCGCCAGCAGCCAAGGTTCCGGGATCTATGGCTACACCTTC. Its protein product is CASSQGSGIYGYTF.

The rearrangement links TRBV4-3 to TRBJ1-1; 7 bases agree with TRBD1. The germline V gene has CDR1 LGHNA and CDR2 YSLEER. V trimming: 2 bases; J trimming: 3 bases; junction bases outside the gene matches: 0. The CDR3 is made up of 13 amino acids. CDR3 protein: CASSQQGDTEAFF. CDR3 in DNA: TGCGCCAGCAGCCAACAGGGGGACACTGAAGCTTTCTTT.